Below, 13 T cell receptor beta chains from the same sample are listed, as sequenced in a study of cytomegalovirus exposure and HLA in healthy donors. The study ran its PCR with 60 Vbeta and 13 Jbeta primers. Produced via immunoSEQ multiplex PCR; TCRdb's table is partial and in-frame only. This sample contains about 55,000 clones. The source material was PBMCs. The receptors were sampled from a man aged 45-65 years in good health and CMV-seropositive.

This chain connects TRBV6-5 to TRBJ1-1, with D hard to call. This CDR3 spans 12 amino acids. V was pared by 8 bases and J by 4 bases, with 11 bases between. Per the germline V gene, CDR1 is MNHEY and CDR2 is SVGAGI. The CDR3 protein is CASRGAATEAFF. The CDR3 bases are TGTGCCAGCCGAGGCGCGGCCACTGAAGCTTTCTTT.

The CDR3 nucleotides read TGCGCCAGCAGCCTACAGGGGAACACCGGGGAGCTGTTTTTT. Its translation is CASSLQGNTGELFF. The chain combines TRBV5-1 with TRBJ2-2; D is possibly TRBD1 (6 bases). V shed 4 bases and J shed 1 base, with 8 bases lying between them. The CDR3 extends over 14 amino acids. Germline V lookup: CDR1 SGHRS, CDR2 YFSETQ. Filled out from reference TRBV5-1 and TRBJ2-2, the complete variable domain reads KAGVTQTPRYLIKTRGQQVTLSCSPISGHRSVSWYQQTPGQGLQFLFEYFSETQRNKGNFPGRFSGRQFSNSRSEMNVSTLELGDSALYLCASSLQGNTGELFFGEGSRLTVL.

The J gene is TRBJ2-3, the V gene TRBV6-4, with 8 bases lining up with TRBD2. Losses at the gene ends were 0 bases for V and 1 base for J; bases not matched to a gene: 0. CDR1 and CDR2 (germline): MRHNA, SNTAGT. CDR3 length equals 15 residues. The CDR3, as DNA: TGTGCCAGCAGTGACTCTAGCGGGGGCACAGATACGCAGTATTTT. Its protein is CASSDSSGGTDTQYF.

On this clone: The junction differs from germline at one of its ends, possibly a read error. The rearrangement links TRBV6-5 to TRBJ1-1, with D possibly matching TRBD1 (6 bases). The germline V gene has CDR1 MNHEY and CDR2 SVGAGI. The CDR3 loop spans 14 amino acids. The CDR3 DNA reads as TGTGCCAGCAGGGGGGCGGAACTGAACACTGAAGATTTCTTT. Protein sequence: CASRGAELNTEDFF.

The CDR3 here is CASTTSYNEQFF. CDR3 bases: TGTGCCAGCACGACTAGCTACAATGAGCAGTTCTTC. The chain carries TRBV11-2 and TRBJ2-1; D is perhaps TRBD2 (6 bases). V lost 7 bases and J lost 3, with 7 bases in between. CDR3 size: 12 residues. The germline V gene has CDR1 SGHAT and CDR2 FQNNGV. Looking up the rest from reference TRBV11-2 and TRBJ2-1 gives the full variable domain: EAGVAQSPRYKIIEKRQSVAFWCNPISGHATLYWYQQILGQGPKLLIQFQNNGVVDDSQLPKDRFSAERLKGVDSTLKIQPAKLEDSAVYLCASTTSYNEQFFGPGTRLTVL.

The V and J genes are TRBV4-3 and TRBJ1-2, with unresolved D. V was pared by 0 bases and J by 5 bases, with 10 bases between. This CDR3 is 14 amino acids long. CDR1 and CDR2 from the germline V gene are LGHNA and YSLEER. The CDR3 loop is CASSQELLGYGYTF. CDR3 sequence (DNA): TGCGCCAGCAGCCAAGAACTGCTCGGGTATGGCTACACCTTC.

V gene TRBV28 combines with J gene TRBJ2-7; TRBD1 matches at 7 bases. V lost 6 bases and J lost 6; bases outside the gene matches: 2. Germline lookup yields CDR1 MDHEN and CDR2 SYDVKM. CDR3 size: 11 residues. CDR3 in amino acids: CASRGQFEQYF. In nucleotides, the CDR3 is TGTGCCAGCAGGGGACAGTTCGAGCAGTACTTC.

The V gene is TRBV9, the J gene TRBJ1-5; D may be TRBD1 (6 bases). Trimming took 4 bases from V and 4 from J, leaving 15 bases between them. The CDR3 covers 15 residues. Germline CDR1 SGDLS, CDR2 YYNGEE. Here the CDR3 reads CASSSRGGPNQPQHF. The CDR3 DNA reads as TGTGCCAGCAGCTCGCGGGGGGGGCCAAATCAGCCCCAGCATTTT.

The genes are TRBV5-1 and TRBJ2-7, with 9 bases matching TRBD1. The germline gives CDR1 SGHRS, CDR2 YFSETQ. V lost 4 bases, J lost 1 base, and 3 bases stayed unmatched. The CDR3 extends over 14 amino acids. CDR3 in DNA: TGCGCCAGCAGCAGTGGGACAGGGTCCTACGAGCAGTACTTC. It codes for CASSSGTGSYEQYF. Drawing the rest from reference TRBV5-1 and TRBJ2-7, the complete variable domain is KAGVTQTPRYLIKTRGQQVTLSCSPISGHRSVSWYQQTPGQGLQFLFEYFSETQRNKGNFPGRFSGRQFSNSRSEMNVSTLELGDSALYLCASSSGTGSYEQYFGPGTRLTVT.

As regards this clone: Different DNA sequences within this sample yield the same CDR3. The rearrangement uses TRBV6-5 and TRBJ1-1, with D possibly TRBD1 on 6 matching bases. Germline values: CDR1 MNHEY, CDR2 SVGAGI. With 6 bases removed from V and 0 bases from J, the gap between germline ends came to 11 bases. This CDR3 region has 14 residues. The CDR3 here is CASSRQALNTEAFF. The DNA for the CDR3 is TGTGCCAGCAGCCGACAGGCGTTGAACACTGAAGCTTTCTTT.

J is TRBJ2-7 and V is TRBV19, with 7 bases aligning to TRBD1. The CDR3 has 12 residues. The germline V gene has CDR1 LNHDA and CDR2 SQIVND (reference sequence). Germline trimming cut 10 bases from V and 6 bases from J; bases unmatched to any gene: 9. The DNA of the CDR3 is TGTGCCACCACAGACAGGGCTGGCGAGCAGTACTTC. Residues: CATTDRAGEQYF.

The chain employs TRBV6-5 and TRBJ2-3; 11 bases fit TRBD2. V lost 4 bases, J lost 6 bases, and 6 bases stayed unmatched. The CDR3 is 15 amino acids. Per germline, CDR1 MNHEY and CDR2 SVGAGI. The CDR3 bases are TGTGCCAGCAGTTTCCTGACTAGCGGGGTGGATACGCAGTATTTT. Translating it yields CASSFLTSGVDTQYF.

The chain is built from TRBV25-1 and TRBJ1-3, with D unresolved. CDR1 is MGHDK and CDR2 is SYGVNS in the germline V gene. The CDR3 runs 14 residues. Trimming pared 4 bases from V and 0 bases from J, leaving 7 bases between. CDR3 sequence (DNA): TGTGCCAGCAGTGCCGGGATCTCTGGAAACACCATATATTTT. Protein product: CASSAGISGNTIYF.